These 18 T cell receptor beta chains were all obtained from the same sample, sequenced in a study of cytomegalovirus exposure and HLA in healthy donors. It was with 60 Vbeta and 13 Jbeta primers that the PCR ran. Sequencing used immunoSEQ multiplex PCR; TCRdb keeps in-frame clones, though not all of them. The sample shows more than 75,000 clones, about four fifths of them seen only once. Sequencing was performed on PBMCs. Receptors originate from a woman between 40 and 50 years old in good health and CMV-seronegative.

CDR3 bases: TGTGCCAGCAGCGATAGCGGGGCAACCTACAATGAGCAGTTCTTC. This translates into CASSDSGATYNEQFF. The gene calls are TRBV7-3 and TRBJ2-1; 8 bases line up with TRBD2. CDR3 length: 15 amino acids. V was clipped by 5 bases and J by 2 bases; unmatched bases: 5. The germline V gene has CDR1 SGHTA and CDR2 FQGTGA.

The chain has TRBV7-2 and TRBJ1-6, with D maybe TRBD1 (5 bases). This CDR3 spans 12 amino acids. Germline V gives CDR1 SGHTA, CDR2 FQGNSA. The V end was cut by 1 base, the J end by 12 bases, with 7 bases between. The CDR3 bases are TGTGCCAGCAGCTTAGGGCAGGGACCCCTCCACTTT. This gives the protein CASSLGQGPLHF.

The chain joins TRBV5-6 to TRBJ1-6, with 10 bases matching TRBD1. The CDR3 totals 16 residues. The V gene end was trimmed by 1 base and the J gene end by 8 bases; junction bases not matched to a gene: 6. CDR1 and CDR2 (germline): SGHDT, YYEEEE. The CDR3 is CASSLIGTGDHSPLHF. CDR3 sequence (DNA): TGTGCCAGCAGCTTGATAGGGACAGGGGATCATTCACCCCTCCACTTT.

In its sample, this clone was seen a few times. V gene TRBV19 combines with J gene TRBJ1-1, with D uncertain. V dropped 10 bases and J dropped 1 base, with 13 bases sitting between them. The germline V gene has CDR1 LNHDA and CDR2 SQIVND (reference sequence). The CDR3 covers 13 residues. The CDR3 reads CATSVLSNTEAFF. The CDR3 coding sequence is TGTGCCACCTCGGTTTTGTCGAACACTGAAGCTTTCTTT.

This chain uses TRBV9 with TRBJ1-5; 8 bases line up with TRBD1. V dropped 0 bases and J dropped 5; count of bases not matched to a gene: 4. There are 15 residues in the CDR3. Germline V gives CDR1 SGDLS, CDR2 YYNGEE. CDR3 sequence (DNA): TGTGCCAGCAGCGTAGCAGGGGGCGCGGATCAGCCCCAGCATTTT. Translated, it gives CASSVAGGADQPQHF. The full variable domain, completed using reference TRBV9 and TRBJ1-5, is DSGVTQTPKHLITATGQRVTLRCSPRSGDLSVYWYQQSLDQGLQFLIQYYNGEERAKGNILERFSAQQFPDLHSELNLSSLELGDSALYFCASSVAGGADQPQHFGDGTRLSIL.

V and J are TRBV7-6 and TRBJ2-7; 8 positions agree with TRBD2. After removal of 1 base from V and 7 bases from J, the junction contained 9 bases not matched to a gene. This CDR3 spans 15 amino acids. Germline CDR1 and CDR2: SGHVS and FNYEAQ. CDR3 protein: CASSLGLASWGEQYF. CDR3 bases: TGTGCCAGCAGCTTAGGACTAGCGTCTTGGGGGGAGCAGTACTTC.

The CDR3 protein is CSVAGQGYREAFF. DNA for the CDR3: TGCAGCGTTGCCGGACAGGGTTACCGTGAAGCTTTCTTT. The V call is TRBV29-1, the J call TRBJ1-1; 8 bases are a match to TRBD1. After removal of 4 bases from V and 7 bases from J, the junction contained 8 bases not matched to a gene. The germline gives CDR1 SQVTM, CDR2 ANQGSEA. The CDR3 totals 13 residues.

About this clone itself: At one of its ends the junction is not consistent with the germline gene, which may arise from a read error. This chain uses TRBV4-2 with TRBJ2-3; TRBD2 agrees at 7 bases. Germline CDR1 LGHNA, CDR2 YNFKEQ. The CDR3 has 16 residues. DNA for the CDR3: TGTGCCAGCAGCCAAGAAAGCGGGGCCTCGGGAGATATGCAGTATTTT. Translated, it gives CASSQESGASGDMQYF.

The rearrangement links TRBV4-3 to TRBJ1-2, with D tentatively TRBD1 (6 bases). CDR3 length: 17 residues. Looked up from germline, CDR1 is LGHNA and CDR2 is YSLEER. V lost 0 bases to trimming and J lost 2 bases, with 16 bases between them. The CDR3 DNA is TGCGCCAGCAGCCAAGATAGGGACAAGGAGGAGAACTATGGCTACACCTTC. Translating it yields CASSQDRDKEENYGYTF.

The genes are TRBV12-5 and TRBJ2-1; D possibly corresponds to TRBD2 (5 bases). The CDR3 extends over 16 amino acids. Per germline, CDR1 LGHNT and CDR2 FRNRAP. V was cut by 1 base and J by 0 bases, with 10 bases left in between. The CDR3 is CASGLGLGSSYNEQFF. The CDR3 DNA reads TGTGCTAGTGGTTTGGGATTGGGGAGCTCCTACAATGAGCAGTTCTTC.

A few counts support this clone. This rearrangement joins TRBV4-1 to TRBJ2-7; 8 nucleotides align to TRBD2. Per the germline V gene, CDR1 is MGHRA and CDR2 is YSYEKL. The CDR3 runs to 14 residues. Trimming removed 4 bases from V and 3 bases from J; junction bases left unmatched: 5. The chain's CDR3 is CASSPGLAIYEQYF. DNA for the CDR3: TGCGCCAGCAGCCCAGGACTAGCAATCTACGAGCAGTACTTC.

The chain joins TRBV18 to TRBJ1-6; D remains unclear. V shed 2 bases and J shed 10 bases, with 12 bases lying between them. This CDR3 region has 14 residues. CDR1 is KGHSH and CDR2 is LQKENI in the germline V gene. The DNA for the CDR3 is TGTGCCAGCTCACCAGATGTGCCGGGGTCACCCCTCCACTTT. This codes for CASSPDVPGSPLHF. The full variable domain, in which reference TRBV18 and TRBJ1-6 provide the parts outside the CDR3, is NAGVMQNPRHLVRRRGQEARLRCSPMKGHSHVYWYRQLPEEGLKFMVYLQKENIIDESGMPKERFSAEFPKEGPSILRIQQVVRGDSAAYFCASSPDVPGSPLHFGNGTRLTVT.

This clone was seen a few times. In nucleotides, the CDR3 is TGTGCCAGCAGTTTTCGGGCTCTGGTCTTGAGTGGGAGCTCCTACGAGCAGTACTTC. Translated: CASSFRALVLSGSSYEQYF. The V gene is TRBV28, the J gene TRBJ2-7; perhaps TRBD2 as D (5 bases). Germline CDR1 and CDR2: MDHEN and SYDVKM. The CDR3 covers 19 residues. V gave up 3 bases and J gave up 0 bases, with 24 bases separating them.

The V gene is TRBV5-6, the J gene TRBJ1-1; possibly TRBD1 for D (5 bases). CDR1 SGHDT and CDR2 YYEEEE come from the germline V gene. The CDR3 length is 14 residues. The V gene lost 2 bases and the J gene lost 5 bases, with 13 bases spanning the gap. Here the CDR3 reads CASSFGGSGTEAFF. In DNA form, the CDR3 reads TGTGCCAGCAGCTTCGGGGGAAGCGGGACTGAAGCTTTCTTT.

The V gene is TRBV5-1, the J gene TRBJ1-5; D is possibly TRBD1 (6 bases). In germline, CDR1 is SGHRS, CDR2 YFSETQ. CDR3 length: 14 amino acids. Trimming took off 0 bases at V and 6 bases at J, with 10 bases between the two ends. The CDR3 nucleotides are TGCGCCAGCAGCTTGGAAGGGGGTGTTCAGCCCCAGCATTTT. Its protein is CASSLEGGVQPQHF.

This clone appeared once. The junction departs from germline at one end; a sequencing error may be responsible. V and J are TRBV7-7 and TRBJ2-1; 8 bases are shared with TRBD1. Germline assignment: CDR1 SSHAT and CDR2 FNYEAQ (reference sequence). The CDR3 extends over 15 amino acids. The CDR3 here is CASSLQGGSYNEQFF. The CDR3 nucleotides read TGTGCTAGCAGCTTACAGGGGGGCTCCTACAATGAGCAGTTCTTC. The full variable domain, in which reference TRBV7-7 and TRBJ2-1 provide the parts outside the CDR3, is GAGVSQSPRYKVTKRGQDVTLRCDPISSHATLYWYQQALGQGPEFLTYFNYEAQPDKSGLPSDRFSAERPEGSISTLTIQRTEQRDSAMYRCASSLQGGSYNEQFFGPGTRLTVL.

V usage is TRBV6-6 and J usage is TRBJ2-1; no clear D gene. Trimming stripped 0 bases from V and 9 bases from J, with 9 bases between. Germline V gives CDR1 MNHNY, CDR2 SVGAGI (reference sequence). This CDR3 contains 13 residues. The CDR3 DNA reads TGTGCCAGCAGTTACTCGACTGTGGGTGAGCAGTTCTTC. It encodes CASSYSTVGEQFF.

The chain uses TRBV27 and TRBJ1-6, with TRBD1 identical over 7 bases. Germline CDR1 is MNHEY and CDR2 is SMNVEV (reference sequence). V trimming: 5 bases; J trimming: 4 bases; junction bases outside the gene matches: 14. This CDR3 contains 18 residues. The CDR3 DNA follows: TGTGCCAGCAGTCCTTTCGGGACAGCCAGAACATATAATTCACCCCTCCACTTT. Translating it yields CASSPFGTARTYNSPLHF.